Below are 32 T cell receptor beta chains sequenced from a single sample in a study of graft-versus-host responses after intestinal transplantation. Antigens for these TCRs are unknown. Method: immunoSEQ multiplex PCR; TCRdb's copy keeps in-frame clones and lacks some. Here the sample spans roughly 97,000 clones, 91% being singletons. The sample consisted of unstimulated CD4+ T cells sorted from spleen or lymph node cells, taken before transplant. Every receptor here comes from a human donor who was the organ donor for an intestinal transplant.

V and J are TRBV7-9 and TRBJ1-1, with D possibly being TRBD1 (6 bases). This CDR3 region has 14 residues. Trimming stripped 0 bases from V and 4 bases from J, with 9 bases between. The germline CDR1 and CDR2 sequences are SEHNR and FQNEAQ (reference sequence). Here the CDR3 reads CASSLAQGGTEAFF. The DNA for the CDR3 is TGTGCCAGCAGCTTAGCGCAAGGGGGCACTGAAGCTTTCTTT.

V gene TRBV19 combines with J gene TRBJ2-7, with 9 bases matching TRBD2. V trimming: 2 bases; J trimming: 3 bases; junction bases outside the gene matches: 5. CDR1 is LNHDA, CDR2 SQIVND, per germline (reference sequence). This CDR3 comprises 15 residues. CDR3 sequence: CASSINLAGIYEQYF. As DNA, the CDR3 is TGTGCCAGTAGTATAAATCTAGCGGGGATCTACGAGCAGTACTTC.

The chain couples TRBV7-3 to TRBJ2-1; D may be TRBD2 (5 bases). Germline CDR1 and CDR2: SGHTA and FQGTGA. CDR3 length: 16 amino acids. V shed 2 bases and J shed 13 bases, with 24 bases lying between them. CDR3 nucleotides: TGTGCCAGCAGCTTATCCTCGAGGGTTTCGAATCAACCTCAGTTCTTC. As protein: CASSLSSRVSNQPQFF.

The chain couples TRBV7-2 to TRBJ1-2; no firm D call. V dropped 0 bases and J dropped 0 bases, with 5 bases sitting between them. This CDR3 contains 14 residues. In germline, CDR1 is SGHTA, CDR2 FQGNSA. The CDR3 protein is CASSLAGANYGYTF. In DNA form, the CDR3 reads TGTGCCAGCAGCTTAGCGGGAGCTAACTATGGCTACACCTTC.

This clone has a single count. The rearrangement links TRBV4-2 to TRBJ2-5; 7 nucleotides align to TRBD2. The CDR3 totals 13 residues. Germline loops: CDR1 LGHNA, CDR2 YNFKEQ. Unmatched junction bases numbered 4, after V lost 4 bases and J lost 5 bases. CDR3 protein: CASSRGGEETQYF. CDR3 bases: TGTGCCAGCAGCCGGGGGGGGGAGGAGACCCAGTACTTC.

This sequence joins TRBV11-1 and TRBJ2-6, with a tentative D call TRBD2 (6 bases). The germline CDR1 and CDR2 sequences are SGHAT and FQDESV (reference sequence). The CDR3 sequence is 17 residues long. The germline V and J ends were trimmed by 4 bases and 3 bases, with 16 bases remaining between them. The CDR3 reads CASSSSEGGVGANVLTF. The CDR3 nucleotides are TGTGCCAGCAGCTCCAGCGAAGGCGGGGTTGGGGCCAACGTCCTGACTTTC.

The V gene is TRBV28, the J gene TRBJ1-2, with a tentative D call TRBD1 (6 bases). Germline V gene lookup returns CDR1 MDHEN and CDR2 SYDVKM. Trimming cost V 3 bases and J 8 bases, with 16 bases left between them. The CDR3 totals 14 residues. CDR3 in DNA: TGTGCCAGCAGTTTTTTATCCAACAGGGACGGCTACACCTTC. Its protein product is CASSFLSNRDGYTF.

This clone was counted once. The V call is TRBV28, the J call TRBJ1-5, with 8 positions matching TRBD1. The CDR3 runs to 15 residues. Trimming removed 3 bases from V and 6 bases from J; junction bases left unmatched: 7. Germline CDR1 MDHEN, CDR2 SYDVKM. CDR3: CASSLRRGPGQPQHF. Here the CDR3 DNA reads TGTGCCAGCAGTTTGCGCAGGGGGCCGGGTCAGCCCCAGCATTTT.

The rearrangement joins TRBV7-2 to TRBJ1-6, with D unclear. The CDR3 loop spans 14 amino acids. The V end lost 5 bases, the J end lost 7 bases, and 12 bases lay between the germline ends. The germline CDR1 and CDR2 sequences are SGHTA and FQGNSA. CDR3 residues: CASSQEVLNSPLHF. The CDR3 DNA reads TGTGCCAGCAGCCAAGAGGTCCTGAATTCACCCCTCCACTTT. Variable domain in full (rest from reference TRBV7-2 and TRBJ1-6): GAGVSQSPSNKVTEKGKDVELRCDPISGHTALYWYRQSLGQGLEFLIYFQGNSAPDKSGLPSDRFSAERTGGSVSTLTIQRTQQEDSAVYLCASSQEVLNSPLHFGNGTRLTVT.

The chain carries TRBV29-1 and TRBJ1-3, with 7 bases lining up with TRBD1. V lost 2 bases and J lost 1; bases outside the gene matches: 5. This CDR3 comprises 15 residues. Germline V gene data show CDR1 as SQVTM and CDR2 as ANQGSEA. CDR3 in amino acids: CSVERRGRSGNTIYF. The CDR3 nucleotides are TGCAGCGTTGAAAGAAGGGGGCGGTCTGGAAACACCATATATTTT. Drawing the rest from reference TRBV29-1 and TRBJ1-3, the complete variable domain is SAVISQKPSRDICQRGTSLTIQCQVDSQVTMMFWYRQQPGQSLTLIATANQGSEATYESGFVIDKFPISRPNLTFSTLTVSNMSPEDSSIYLCSVERRGRSGNTIYFGEGSWLTVV.

The rearrangement uses TRBV5-6 and TRBJ2-4; TRBD1 might be the D (6 bases). This CDR3 has 17 residues. The germline V gene has CDR1 SGHDT and CDR2 YYEEEE. V gave up 3 bases and J gave up 0 bases, with 16 bases separating them. The CDR3 spells CASSSSRGGLAKNIQYF. CDR3 DNA: TGTGCCAGCAGCTCCTCGAGAGGGGGATTAGCCAAAAACATTCAGTACTTC.

The CDR3: CASSLTKSSYEQYF. The DNA for the CDR3 is TGTGCCAGCAGTTTAACCAAGAGCTCCTACGAGCAGTACTTC. The V and J genes are TRBV27 and TRBJ2-7; D gene unclear. With 2 bases removed from V and 0 bases from J, the gap between germline ends came to 8 bases. Germline-derived CDR1 and CDR2 are MNHEY and SMNVEV (reference sequence). The CDR3 length is 14 residues.

The chain employs TRBV7-8 and TRBJ1-5; D unresolved. CDR3 length equals 17 residues. The germline V gene encodes CDR1 SGHVS and CDR2 FQNEAQ. Trimming removed 5 bases from V and 1 base from J, with 18 bases in between. The chain's CDR3 is CASSPGSVTMSNQPQHF. The CDR3 bases are TGTGCCAGCAGCCCCGGGTCGGTTACGATGAGCAATCAGCCCCAGCATTTT.

The chain joins TRBV7-3 to TRBJ2-3; D ambiguous. V lost 2 bases, J lost 3 bases, and 15 bases lay in between. From germline, CDR1 is SGHTA and CDR2 FQGTGA. This CDR3 is 16 amino acids long. CDR3 DNA: TGTGCCAGCAGCTTAGGGCCTTCTTCTTGGACAGATACGCAGTATTTT. Residues: CASSLGPSSWTDTQYF.

The rearrangement links TRBV18 to TRBJ1-1; D ambiguous. The V end lost 3 bases, the J end lost 4 bases, and 18 bases lay between the germline ends. This CDR3 is built from 16 residues. Looked up from germline, CDR1 is KGHSH and CDR2 is LQKENI. CDR3 region: CASSPQIGTAGTEAFF. The CDR3, as DNA: TGTGCCAGCTCACCCCAAATAGGAACGGCGGGCACTGAAGCTTTCTTT.

This clone was detected once. The gene calls are TRBV5-1 and TRBJ2-5; perhaps TRBD1 as D (6 bases). The length of the CDR3 is 16 residues. CDR1 is SGHRS and CDR2 is YFSETQ in the germline V gene. V lost 4 bases, J lost 4 bases, and 20 bases lay in between. The CDR3 protein is CASSLSLGQGRETQYF. The CDR3, as DNA: TGCGCCAGCAGCCTAAGCTTGGGGCAGGGGCGAGAGACCCAGTACTTC.

CDR3 protein: CASSMQGSTDTQYF. The CDR3 coding sequence is TGTGCCAGTAGTATGCAGGGTAGCACAGATACGCAGTATTTT. This rearrangement joins TRBV19 to TRBJ2-3; D might be TRBD1 (5 bases). V lost 3 bases, J lost 0 bases, and 7 bases lay in between. The CDR3 loop spans 14 amino acids. CDR1 and CDR2 (germline): LNHDA, SQIVND (reference sequence).

This CDR3 is CASRSQGGQPQHF. CDR3 in DNA: TGTGCCAGTAGATCTCAGGGAGGACAGCCCCAGCATTTT. This chain joins TRBV19 and TRBJ1-5; weak D call: TRBD1 (5 bases). Germline V gives CDR1 LNHDA, CDR2 SQIVND (reference sequence). This CDR3 is built from 13 residues. The ends were cut back, 6 bases at V and 7 bases at J, with 13 bases in the middle.

As to this clone: Additional DNA sequences in this sample encode the identical CDR3. This chain joins TRBV18 and TRBJ2-7; the match to TRBD1 covers 7 bases. Germline V lookup: CDR1 KGHSH, CDR2 LQKENI. CDR3 length equals 13 residues. V was pared by 8 bases and J by 2 bases, with 6 bases of the junction left unmatched. The CDR3 DNA reads as TGTGCCAGCGCGCGAGACAGGGCCTACGAGCAGTACTTC. It encodes CASARDRAYEQYF.

V usage is TRBV7-2 and J usage is TRBJ2-3; D gene ambiguous. Germline CDR1 is SGHTA and CDR2 is FQGNSA. V shed 5 bases and J shed 7 bases, with 16 bases lying between them. The length of the CDR3 is 14 residues. The CDR3 here is CASSLTKRQNTQYF. The CDR3 nucleotides are TGTGCCAGCAGCCTCACTAAACGTCAAAATACGCAGTATTTT.

This chain's CDR3 is CASSPFRGLEQFF. The CDR3, as DNA: TGTGCCAGCAGCCCATTCAGGGGGCTTGAGCAGTTCTTC. The chain couples TRBV7-2 to TRBJ2-1; 8 bases line up with TRBD1. Trimming at V came to 5 bases and at J to 9 bases, leaving 6 bases not matched to a gene. This CDR3 is built from 13 residues. The germline V gene has CDR1 SGHTA and CDR2 FQGNSA.

The chain has TRBV5-4 and TRBJ1-4; no clear D gene. The CDR3 extends over 13 amino acids. The V gene lost 2 bases and the J gene lost 8 bases, with 10 bases spanning the gap. Germline-derived CDR1 and CDR2 are SGHNT and YYREEE (reference sequence). The CDR3 spells CASSFEGREKLFF. CDR3 coding DNA: TGTGCCAGCAGCTTTGAAGGGAGGGAAAAACTGTTTTTT.

The chain links TRBV15 to TRBJ2-2, with TRBD2 matching over 7 bases. The CDR3 totals 14 residues. V lost 0 bases to trimming and J lost 6 bases; unmatched junction nucleotides: 1. Per the germline V gene, CDR1 is LNHNV and CDR2 is YYDKDF (reference sequence). The CDR3 sequence: CATSRDRGAGELFF. CDR3 sequence (DNA): TGTGCCACCAGCAGAGATCGGGGGGCCGGGGAGCTGTTTTTT.

V and J are TRBV7-2 and TRBJ2-7, with a tentative D call TRBD2 (6 bases). CDR1 and CDR2 from the germline V gene are SGHTA and FQGNSA. This CDR3 region has 15 residues. V lost 2 bases to trimming and J lost 2 bases, with 13 bases between them. For the CDR3, the DNA is TGTGCCAGCAGCTTAAGGAGGGGACTTACCTACGAGCAGTACTTC. This codes for CASSLRRGLTYEQYF.

The chain has TRBV5-1 and TRBJ2-7, with 11 bases matching TRBD1. Looked up from germline, CDR1 is SGHRS and CDR2 is YFSETQ. V was pared by 4 bases and J by 1 base, with 10 bases of the junction left unmatched. This CDR3 is built from 17 residues. CDR3 in amino acids: CASSPAGGDRGSYEQYF. The CDR3, as DNA: TGCGCCAGCAGCCCCGCCGGGGGGGACAGGGGGTCCTACGAGCAGTACTTC.

The J gene is TRBJ2-7, the V gene TRBV7-9; the D gene is possibly TRBD1 (5 bases). The CDR3 runs 12 residues. Per germline, CDR1 SEHNR and CDR2 FQNEAQ (reference sequence). Trimming removed 2 bases at V and 4 bases at J, with 6 bases between. The CDR3 reads CASSLQGYEQYF. CDR3 DNA: TGTGCCAGCAGCTTACAGGGATACGAGCAGTACTTC.

This clone was found a few times. V is TRBV27 and J is TRBJ1-4, with D maybe TRBD1 (5 bases). Germline CDR1 reads MNHEY; CDR2 reads SMNVEV (reference sequence). The CDR3 covers 15 residues. Trimming cost V 8 bases and J 7 bases, with 20 bases left between them. Here the CDR3 DNA reads TGTGCCAGCGGAACATCAGGGTGGCGCCTTGAAAAACTGTTTTTT. Translated: CASGTSGWRLEKLFF.

This chain uses TRBV19 with TRBJ1-2; no reliable D call. Trimming shortened V by 3 bases and J by 1 base, and 6 bases separated the two germline ends. The germline V gene encodes CDR1 LNHDA and CDR2 SQIVND (reference sequence). The CDR3 is 13 amino acids. DNA of the CDR3: TGTGCCAGTAGTATTGAGATTAACTATGGCTACACCTTC. This codes for CASSIEINYGYTF.

V and J are TRBV9 and TRBJ2-5; the D gene is possibly TRBD2 (6 bases). V gave up 0 bases and J gave up 0 bases, with 12 bases separating them. The CDR3 is 16 residues long. In germline, CDR1 is SGDLS, CDR2 YYNGEE. Written as DNA, the CDR3 is TGTGCCAGCAGCGTAGACGCGGGGCCGTACCAAGAGACCCAGTACTTC. Translated: CASSVDAGPYQETQYF.

The chain couples TRBV5-6 to TRBJ2-5, with TRBD1 identical over 9 bases. CDR3 length equals 15 residues. Germline V gene lookup returns CDR1 SGHDT and CDR2 YYEEEE. With V trimmed by 0 bases and J by 1 base, 1 base remained unmatched. The CDR3 loop is CASSLAGQGQETQYF. The CDR3, as DNA: TGTGCCAGCAGCTTGGCGGGACAGGGCCAAGAGACCCAGTACTTC.

The chain carries TRBV5-1 and TRBJ2-5, with D possibly matching TRBD2 (7 bases). Trimming pared 3 bases from V and 1 base from J, leaving 13 bases between. The CDR3 spans 15 residues. Germline loops: CDR1 SGHRS, CDR2 YFSETQ. The CDR3 DNA is TGCGCCAGCAGCTGGGGCGGGGGCTTCCAAGAGACCCAGTACTTC. This sequence encodes CASSWGGGFQETQYF. The full variable domain, completed using reference TRBV5-1 and TRBJ2-5, is KAGVTQTPRYLIKTRGQQVTLSCSPISGHRSVSWYQQTPGQGLQFLFEYFSETQRNKGNFPGRFSGRQFSNSRSEMNVSTLELGDSALYLCASSWGGGFQETQYFGPGTRLLVL.

V is TRBV6-5 and J is TRBJ2-5; the D gene is possibly TRBD2 (6 bases). This CDR3 spans 14 amino acids. Trimming took off 2 bases at V and 5 bases at J, with 12 bases between the two ends. Germline-derived CDR1 and CDR2 are MNHEY and SVGAGI. Here the CDR3 DNA reads TGTGCCAGCAGTTACCGGATCGGGGGTGAGACCCAGTACTTC. Translated, it gives CASSYRIGGETQYF.